The clone carrying this TCR beta chain occurred a few times. Its target is not known. The data belong to a study of CD8+ T cells in alopecia areata. Study-level information: Those patients who were treated received oral tofacitinib, which was given at 5 to 10 mg twice daily for moderate-to-severe alopecia areata.

CDR1 is SGHRS, CDR2 YFSETQ, per germline. The CDR3 is 13 amino acids. Trimming removed 4 bases at V and 5 bases at J, with 9 bases between. Sequencing relied on a cDNA template that was reverse transcribed from extracted RNA. The repertoire was sequenced with immunoSEQ multiplex PCR; TCRdb's copy has only in-frame clones and lacks some. This table has about 180,000 clones, 59% appearing once. Study outcomes and limitations: Scalp sequencing also captures normal skin's resident alphabeta T cells.

The source material was CD4+ T cells sorted from blood, sampled at week 0. This receptor was identified in a human donor with alopecia areata. The chain couples TRBV5-1 to TRBJ2-2; D is tentatively TRBD1 or TRBD2 (5 bases each). CDR3 protein: CASSRGGTGELFF. The DNA for the CDR3 is TGCGCCAGCAGCCGTGGGGGAACCGGGGAGCTGTTTTTT.